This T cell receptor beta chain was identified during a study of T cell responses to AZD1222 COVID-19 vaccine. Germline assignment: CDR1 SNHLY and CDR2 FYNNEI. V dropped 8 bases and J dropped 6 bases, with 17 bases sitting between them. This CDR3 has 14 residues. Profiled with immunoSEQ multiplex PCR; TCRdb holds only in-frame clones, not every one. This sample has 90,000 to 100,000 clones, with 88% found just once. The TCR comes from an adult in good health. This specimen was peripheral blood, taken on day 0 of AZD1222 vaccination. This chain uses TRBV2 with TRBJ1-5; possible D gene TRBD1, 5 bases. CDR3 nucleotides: TGTGCCAGCGGGGGTTCCCTTGACAGTCAGCCCCAGCATTTT. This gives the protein CASGGSLDSQPQHF.